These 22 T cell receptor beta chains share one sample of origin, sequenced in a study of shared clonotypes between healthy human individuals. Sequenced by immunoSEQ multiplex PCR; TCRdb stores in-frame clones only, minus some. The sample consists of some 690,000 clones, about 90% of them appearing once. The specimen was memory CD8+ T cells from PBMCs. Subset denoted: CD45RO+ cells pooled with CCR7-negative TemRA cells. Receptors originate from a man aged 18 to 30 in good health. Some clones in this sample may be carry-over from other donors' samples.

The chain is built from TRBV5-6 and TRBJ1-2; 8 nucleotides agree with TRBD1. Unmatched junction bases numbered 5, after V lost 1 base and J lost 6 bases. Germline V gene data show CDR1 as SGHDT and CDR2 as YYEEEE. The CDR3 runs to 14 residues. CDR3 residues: CASSLFSGGDGYTF. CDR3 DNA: TGTGCCAGCAGCTTGTTTTCAGGGGGCGATGGCTACACCTTC.

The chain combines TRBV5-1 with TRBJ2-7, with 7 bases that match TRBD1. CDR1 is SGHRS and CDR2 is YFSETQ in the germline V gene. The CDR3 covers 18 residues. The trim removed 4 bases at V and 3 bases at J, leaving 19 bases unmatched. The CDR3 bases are TGCGCCAGCAGCCCGAGGGCGTTGATGGTAGGGGGCTTCTACGAGCAGTACTTC. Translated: CASSPRALMVGGFYEQYF. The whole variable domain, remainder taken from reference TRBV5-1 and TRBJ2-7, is KAGVTQTPRYLIKTRGQQVTLSCSPISGHRSVSWYQQTPGQGLQFLFEYFSETQRNKGNFPGRFSGRQFSNSRSEMNVSTLELGDSALYLCASSPRALMVGGFYEQYFGPGTRLTVT.

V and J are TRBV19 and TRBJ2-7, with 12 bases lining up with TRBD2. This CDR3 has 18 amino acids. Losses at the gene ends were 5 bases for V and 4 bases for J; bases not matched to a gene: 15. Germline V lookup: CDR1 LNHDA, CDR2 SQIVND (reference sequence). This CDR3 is CASSPPSGRAPSIYEQYF. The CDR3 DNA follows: TGTGCCAGTAGTCCACCTAGCGGGAGGGCCCCTTCCATATACGAGCAGTACTTC.

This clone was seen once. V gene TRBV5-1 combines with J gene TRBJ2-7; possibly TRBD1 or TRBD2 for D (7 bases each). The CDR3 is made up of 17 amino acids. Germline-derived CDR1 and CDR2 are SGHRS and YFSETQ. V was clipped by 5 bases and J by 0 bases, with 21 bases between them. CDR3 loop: CASRRGTAGTVSYEQYF. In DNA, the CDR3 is TGCGCCAGCAGGCGGGGGACAGCCGGGACAGTCTCCTACGAGCAGTACTTC. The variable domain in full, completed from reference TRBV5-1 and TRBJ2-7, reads KAGVTQTPRYLIKTRGQQVTLSCSPISGHRSVSWYQQTPGQGLQFLFEYFSETQRNKGNFPGRFSGRQFSNSRSEMNVSTLELGDSALYLCASRRGTAGTVSYEQYFGPGTRLTVT.

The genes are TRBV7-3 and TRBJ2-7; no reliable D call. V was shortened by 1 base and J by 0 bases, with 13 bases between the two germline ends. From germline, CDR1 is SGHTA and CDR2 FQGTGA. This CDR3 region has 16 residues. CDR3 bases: TGTGCCAGCAGCTTAATTCGGAAGGCAGGCTCCTACGAGCAGTACTTC. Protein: CASSLIRKAGSYEQYF.

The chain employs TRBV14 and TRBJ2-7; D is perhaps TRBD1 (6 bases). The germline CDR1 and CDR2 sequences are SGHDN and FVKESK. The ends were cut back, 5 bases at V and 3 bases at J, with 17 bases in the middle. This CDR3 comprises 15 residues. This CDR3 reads CASSSLTGNFYEQYF. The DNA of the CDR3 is TGTGCCAGCAGCTCCCTCACAGGGAATTTCTACGAGCAGTACTTC.

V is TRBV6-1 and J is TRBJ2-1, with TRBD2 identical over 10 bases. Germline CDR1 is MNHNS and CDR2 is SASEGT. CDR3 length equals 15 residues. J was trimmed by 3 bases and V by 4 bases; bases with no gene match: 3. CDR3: CASSVTSGVYNEQFF. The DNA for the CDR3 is TGTGCCAGCAGTGTAACTAGCGGGGTCTACAATGAGCAGTTCTTC.

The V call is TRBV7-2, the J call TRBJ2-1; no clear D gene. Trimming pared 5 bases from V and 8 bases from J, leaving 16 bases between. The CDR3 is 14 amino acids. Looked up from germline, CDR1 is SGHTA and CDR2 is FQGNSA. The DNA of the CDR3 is TGTGCCAGCAGCCCGGGTAGGTGGTTCGATGAGCAGTTCTTC. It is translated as CASSPGRWFDEQFF.

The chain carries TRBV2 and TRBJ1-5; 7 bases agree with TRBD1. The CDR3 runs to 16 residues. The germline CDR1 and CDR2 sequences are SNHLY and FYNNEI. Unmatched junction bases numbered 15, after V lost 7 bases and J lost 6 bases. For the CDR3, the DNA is TGTGCCAGCATAGGAAGCATTACAGGGGTGGGTCAGCCCCAGCATTTT. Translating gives CASIGSITGVGQPQHF.

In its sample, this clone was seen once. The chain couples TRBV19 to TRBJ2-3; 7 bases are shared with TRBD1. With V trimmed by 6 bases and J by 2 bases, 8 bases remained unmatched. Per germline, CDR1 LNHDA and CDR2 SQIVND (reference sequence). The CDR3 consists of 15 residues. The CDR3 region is CASRLRDSYTDTQYF. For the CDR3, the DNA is TGTGCCAGTAGGCTCCGGGACAGCTACACAGATACGCAGTATTTT.

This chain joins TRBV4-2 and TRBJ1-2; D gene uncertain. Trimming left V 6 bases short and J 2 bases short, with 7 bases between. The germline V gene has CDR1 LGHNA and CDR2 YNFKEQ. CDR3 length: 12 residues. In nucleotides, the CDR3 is TGTGCCAGCAGGACCGGAAACTATGGCTACACCTTC. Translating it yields CASRTGNYGYTF.

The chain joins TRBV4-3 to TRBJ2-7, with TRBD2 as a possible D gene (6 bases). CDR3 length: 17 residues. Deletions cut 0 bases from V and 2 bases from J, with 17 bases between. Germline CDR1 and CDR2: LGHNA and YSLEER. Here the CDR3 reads CASSQDPSRDLTYEQYF. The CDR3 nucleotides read TGCGCCAGCAGCCAAGATCCGTCTCGGGACTTAACCTACGAGCAGTACTTC.

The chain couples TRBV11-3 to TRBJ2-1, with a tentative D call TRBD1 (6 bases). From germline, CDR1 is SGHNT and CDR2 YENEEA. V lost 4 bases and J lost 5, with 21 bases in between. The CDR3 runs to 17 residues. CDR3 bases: TGTGCCAGCAGCTCCGATTTCAACCAGGGGCCCGACAATGAGCAGTTCTTC. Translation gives CASSSDFNQGPDNEQFF. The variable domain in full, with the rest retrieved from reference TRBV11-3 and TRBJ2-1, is EAGVVQSPRYKIIEKKQPVAFWCNPISGHNTLYWYLQNLGQGPELLIRYENEEAVDDSQLPKDRFSAERLKGVDSTLKIQPAELGDSAVYLCASSSDFNQGPDNEQFFGPGTRLTVL.

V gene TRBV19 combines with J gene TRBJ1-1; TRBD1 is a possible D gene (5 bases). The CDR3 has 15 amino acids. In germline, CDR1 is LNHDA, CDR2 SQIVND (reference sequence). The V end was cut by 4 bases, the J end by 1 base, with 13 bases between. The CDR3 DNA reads TGTGCCAGTAGTAAAATGGGGGGGACGAACACTGAAGCTTTCTTT. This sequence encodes CASSKMGGTNTEAFF.

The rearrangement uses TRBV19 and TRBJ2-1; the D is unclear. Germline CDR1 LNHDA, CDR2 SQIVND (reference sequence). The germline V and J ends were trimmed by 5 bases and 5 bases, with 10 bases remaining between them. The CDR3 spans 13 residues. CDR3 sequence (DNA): TGTGCCAGTAGTGCGGCCCTCGACAATGAGCAGTTCTTC. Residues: CASSAALDNEQFF.

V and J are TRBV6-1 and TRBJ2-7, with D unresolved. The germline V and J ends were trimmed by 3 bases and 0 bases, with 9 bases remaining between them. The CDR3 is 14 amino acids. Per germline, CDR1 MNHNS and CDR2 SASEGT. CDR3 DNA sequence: TGTGCCAGCAGTGAGATAGGGTCCTCCTACGAGCAGTACTTC. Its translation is CASSEIGSSYEQYF.

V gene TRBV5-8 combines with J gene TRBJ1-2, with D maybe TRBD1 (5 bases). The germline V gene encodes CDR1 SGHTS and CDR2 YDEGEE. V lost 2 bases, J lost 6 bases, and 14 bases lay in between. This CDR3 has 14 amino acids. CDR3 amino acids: CASSLGEPRDGYTF. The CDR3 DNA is TGTGCCAGCAGCTTAGGGGAGCCCCGCGATGGCTACACCTTC.

Here the CDR3 DNA reads TGTGCCACCAGCAGAGCGGCGGGCAGGGGGGAGACCCAGTACTTC. Amino acids: CATSRAAGRGETQYF. The gene calls are TRBV15 and TRBJ2-5; 7 positions match TRBD1. Germline CDR1 LNHNV, CDR2 YYDKDF (reference sequence). The J segment lost 5 bases and the V segment lost 1 base, leaving 7 bases of the junction unmatched. CDR3 length equals 15 residues. Supplemented by reference TRBV15 and TRBJ2-5, the full variable domain reads DAMVIQNPRYQVTQFGKPVTLSCSQTLNHNVMYWYQQKSSQAPKLLFHYYDKDFNNEADTPDNFQSRRPNTSFCFLDIRSPGLGDTAMYLCATSRAAGRGETQYFGPGTRLLVL.

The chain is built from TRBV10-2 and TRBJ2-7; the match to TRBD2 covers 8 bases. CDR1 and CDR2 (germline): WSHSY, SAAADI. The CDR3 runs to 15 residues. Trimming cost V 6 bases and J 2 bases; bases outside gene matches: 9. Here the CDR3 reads CASREAGVAPYEQYF. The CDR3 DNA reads TGCGCCAGCAGGGAAGCGGGAGTGGCACCCTACGAGCAGTACTTC.

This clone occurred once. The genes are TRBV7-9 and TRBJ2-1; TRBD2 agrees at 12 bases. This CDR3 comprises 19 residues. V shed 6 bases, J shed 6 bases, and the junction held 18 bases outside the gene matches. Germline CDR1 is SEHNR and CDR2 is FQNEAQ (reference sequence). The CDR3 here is CASRGLSLGTSGRTNEQFF. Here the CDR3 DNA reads TGTGCCAGCAGGGGGTTGTCCTTAGGCACTAGCGGGAGGACCAATGAGCAGTTCTTC.

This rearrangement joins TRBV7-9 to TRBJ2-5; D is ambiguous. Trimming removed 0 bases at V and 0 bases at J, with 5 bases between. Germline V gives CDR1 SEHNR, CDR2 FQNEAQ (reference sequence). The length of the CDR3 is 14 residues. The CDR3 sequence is CASSLAVYQETQYF. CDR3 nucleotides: TGTGCCAGCAGCTTAGCGGTGTACCAAGAGACCCAGTACTTC.

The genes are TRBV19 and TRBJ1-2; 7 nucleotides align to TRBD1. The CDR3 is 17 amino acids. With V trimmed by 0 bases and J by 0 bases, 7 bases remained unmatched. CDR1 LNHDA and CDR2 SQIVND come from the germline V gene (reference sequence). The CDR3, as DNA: TGTGCCAGTAGTATAGATTGGACAGGTGACTCTAACTATGGCTACACCTTC. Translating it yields CASSIDWTGDSNYGYTF.